The 21 T cell receptor beta chains below all came from one sample that was sequenced in a study of human T cells and chemical hapten exposure. In TCRdb, the RACE reads were re-called with MiXCR into one record per CDR3 protein. The sample yields 360,000 or so distinct CDR3 sequences, about 6% seen once. This sample's time point: patch test 2, 6 weeks after DPC sensitization. Treatment described: therapeutic diphenylcyclopropenone sensitization with weekly scalp DPC. The input for sequencing was whole blood, taken in connection with sensitization to the hapten diphenylcyclopropenone (DPC). The origin of the receptors is a woman younger than 30 with alopecia areata. Some clones in this sample may be carry-over from other donors' samples.

CDR3 loop: CASGLTTGGGTQHF. CDR3 DNA sequence: TGTGCTAGTGGTCTAACAACAGGAGGCGGGACCCAGCATTTT. The chain has TRBV12-5 and TRBJ1-5; D is possibly TRBD1 (5 bases). The CDR3 runs 14 residues. Germline V CDR1 and CDR2: LGHNT, FRNRAP. The V end lost 5 bases, the J end lost 11 bases, and 19 bases lay between the germline ends.

There are a few counts of this clonotype. The rearrangement joins TRBV27 to TRBJ2-5, with 7 bases identical to TRBD1. The CDR3 extends over 14 amino acids. Germline V gene sequence: CDR1 MNHEY, CDR2 SMNVEV (reference sequence). V gave up 5 bases and J gave up 9 bases; unmatched junction bases: 12. The CDR3 DNA reads as TGTGCCAGCAGTCCCCAAGGGACAGCATACGCCCAGTACTTC. Its protein product is CASSPQGTAYAQYF.

In its sample, this clonotype was seen many times. This sequence joins TRBV6-4 and TRBJ2-3, with D perhaps matching TRBD2 (5 bases). The CDR3 extends over 13 amino acids. The ends were cut back, 0 bases at V and 10 bases at J, with 11 bases in the middle. Germline V lookup: CDR1 MRHNA, CDR2 SNTAGT. The CDR3 DNA reads TGTGCCAGCAGTGACTCTGAGCGGCCTGCGCAGTATTTT. Translated, it gives CASSDSERPAQYF.

The chain joins TRBV6-2 or TRBV6-3 to TRBJ2-2, with D perhaps matching TRBD1 (6 bases). Germline V CDR1 and CDR2: MNHEY, SVGEGT. This CDR3 has 14 amino acids. V shed 7 bases and J shed 6 bases, with 15 bases lying between them. The CDR3 region has the DNA TGTGCCAGCACTGACAGGTCTCTCGCCGGGGAGCTGTTTTTT. It yields the protein CASTDRSLAGELFF.

The rearrangement uses TRBV6-5 and TRBJ2-3; no clear D gene. The length of the CDR3 is 14 residues. Trimming cost V 2 bases and J 2 bases, with 8 bases left between them. Germline lookup yields CDR1 MNHEY and CDR2 SVGAGI. The CDR3 DNA is TGTGCCAGCAGTTACGCGACCGCCACAGATACGCAGTATTTT. This sequence encodes CASSYATATDTQYF.

This clonotype was picked up many times. V gene TRBV6-5 combines with J gene TRBJ1-4; 10 bases align to TRBD1. CDR1 and CDR2 (germline): MNHEY, SVGAGI. CDR3 length equals 20 residues. Trimming removed 2 bases from V and 1 base from J; junction bases left unmatched: 13. The CDR3 loop is CASSYRFRDRGELTNEKLFF. DNA for the CDR3: TGTGCCAGCAGTTACCGCTTCCGGGACAGGGGTGAATTAACTAATGAAAAACTGTTTTTT.

The J gene is TRBJ2-7, the V gene TRBV20-1, with 10 bases matching TRBD2. J gave up 7 bases and V 1 base, and 10 bases lay outside the gene matches. The length of the CDR3 is 15 residues. Germline V CDR1 and CDR2: DFQATT, SNEGSKA (reference sequence). CDR3 residues: CSARASLAGLGEQYF. CDR3 DNA: TGCAGTGCTAGAGCCTCACTAGCGGGGTTGGGAGAGCAGTACTTC.

There are a few counts of this clonotype. The rearrangement links TRBV6-2 or TRBV6-3 to TRBJ2-1, with 7 bases that match TRBD2. This CDR3 is 17 amino acids long. The ends lost 2 bases at V and 2 bases at J; junction bases unmatched: 9. Germline V CDR1 and CDR2: MNHEY, SVGEGT. This CDR3 reads CASSYRAGGGAYNEQFF. The CDR3 DNA follows: TGTGCCAGCAGTTACCGTGCTGGCGGGGGTGCCTACAATGAGCAGTTCTTC.

This clonotype was detected only a few times. The V gene is TRBV6-2 or TRBV6-3, the J gene TRBJ2-3; 12 nucleotides align to TRBD2. This CDR3 has 18 residues. With 5 bases clipped from V and 1 base from J, the junction kept 10 bases outside the gene matches. Germline CDR1 reads MNHEY; CDR2 reads SVGEGT. The CDR3 spells CASSPPRLAGGGTDTQYF. In DNA, the CDR3 is TGTGCCAGCAGTCCCCCCAGGCTAGCGGGGGGGGGCACAGATACGCAGTATTTT.

This clonotype has just a few counts. The CDR3 here is CSVAPGPSGNTIYF. The CDR3 bases are TGCAGCGTTGCGCCCGGACCCTCTGGAAACACCATATATTTT. This chain joins TRBV29-1 and TRBJ1-3; D is unclear. This CDR3 spans 14 amino acids. Germline V gene data show CDR1 as SQVTM and CDR2 as ANQGSEA. V lost 4 bases to trimming and J lost 0 bases, with 10 bases between them.

CDR3 DNA: TGTGCCAGCAGCTTAGCGACAGGGCTTAATTCACCCCTCCACTTT. Its translation is CASSLATGLNSPLHF. This chain links TRBV7-2 with TRBJ1-6, with 7 bases identical to TRBD1. The CDR3 loop spans 15 amino acids. CDR1 and CDR2 from the germline V gene are SGHTA and FQGNSA. V was pared by 0 bases and J by 6 bases, with 2 bases of the junction left unmatched.

This clonotype has at least ten counts. This sequence joins TRBV7-2 and TRBJ2-3, with 7 bases identical to TRBD2. With V trimmed by 3 bases and J by 1 base, 4 bases remained unmatched. Germline V lookup: CDR1 SGHTA, CDR2 FQGNSA. The CDR3 length is 15 residues. The CDR3 coding sequence is TGTGCCAGCAGCTTTCCCACTAGCGGCACAGATACGCAGTATTTT. Its translation is CASSFPTSGTDTQYF.

This clonotype was picked up many times. J is TRBJ1-1 and V is TRBV2; 8 bases are a match to TRBD1. Germline-derived CDR1 and CDR2 are SNHLY and FYNNEI. The length of the CDR3 is 14 residues. J gave up 4 bases and V 6 bases, and 7 bases lay outside the gene matches. The CDR3 spells CASRRDRGGTEAFF. The DNA of the CDR3 is TGTGCCAGCAGAAGAGACAGGGGTGGCACTGAAGCTTTCTTT.

This chain uses TRBV7-3 with TRBJ2-6; 9 bases line up with TRBD1. The germline CDR1 and CDR2 sequences are SGHTA and FQGTGA. This CDR3 has 19 amino acids. The J segment lost 1 base and the V segment lost 4 bases, leaving 11 bases of the junction unmatched. In DNA, the CDR3 is TGTGCCAGCAGCTATACTTCCGGGACAGGGAGGTCTGGGGCCAACGTCCTGACTTTC. Translated: CASSYTSGTGRSGANVLTF.

This clonotype showed up just a few times. This chain links TRBV6-2 or TRBV6-3 with TRBJ1-1; 7 positions agree with TRBD1. This CDR3 spans 18 amino acids. V dropped 4 bases and J dropped 0; count of bases not matched to a gene: 14. CDR1 is MNHEY, CDR2 SVGEGT, per germline. CDR3 sequence (DNA): TGTGCCAGCAGTTTACAGCTCCGGGACAGCAGCATGAACACTGAAGCTTTCTTT. Protein: CASSLQLRDSSMNTEAFF.

This clonotype was recorded at least ten times. This chain uses TRBV28 with TRBJ2-7; D is undetermined. Germline V lookup: CDR1 MDHEN, CDR2 SYDVKM. V lost 4 bases, J lost 2 bases, and 18 bases lay in between. The length of the CDR3 is 16 residues. The CDR3 nucleotides read TGTGCCAGCAGTTCGACCCCCGGACCCTTTCCCTACGAGCAGTACTTC. Its translation is CASSSTPGPFPYEQYF.

A few counts support this clonotype. The chain uses TRBV2 and TRBJ1-1, with no clear D. Looked up from germline, CDR1 is SNHLY and CDR2 is FYNNEI. Trimming left V 8 bases short and J 1 base short, with 5 bases between. CDR3 length: 11 amino acids. CDR3 DNA: TGTGCCAGCGGGTGGAACACTGAAGCTTTCTTT. It is translated as CASGWNTEAFF.

This clonotype has just a few counts. The chain uses TRBV5-1 and TRBJ1-4; D gene uncertain. The V gene's germline CDR1 is SGHRS and CDR2 YFSETQ. V was pared by 0 bases and J by 3 bases, with 9 bases between. This CDR3 has 15 residues. The chain's CDR3 is CASSLERASNEKLFF. The CDR3 nucleotides read TGCGCCAGCAGCTTGGAAAGGGCCTCTAATGAAAAACTGTTTTTT.

This clonotype was seen more than once but under ten times. V and J are TRBV10-3 and TRBJ2-3; 8 bases align to TRBD2. CDR3 length equals 15 residues. Germline CDR1 reads ENHRY; CDR2 reads SYGVKD. V lost 9 bases to trimming and J lost 2 bases; unmatched junction nucleotides: 10. CDR3 region: CAMARGRGVTDTQYF. CDR3 nucleotide sequence: TGTGCCATGGCTCGTGGGCGGGGGGTCACAGATACGCAGTATTTT.

This clonotype was observed a handful of times. The rearrangement joins TRBV5-1 to TRBJ2-5; D gene ambiguous. The CDR3 extends over 12 amino acids. Germline V CDR1 and CDR2: SGHRS, YFSETQ. Between the trimmed V and J ends, which lost 1 base and 3 bases, there was a span of 4 bases. CDR3 residues: CASSLPEETQYF. In DNA form, the CDR3 reads TGCGCCAGCAGCTTGCCGGAAGAGACCCAGTACTTC. Looking up the rest from reference TRBV5-1 and TRBJ2-5 gives the full variable domain: KAGVTQTPRYLIKTRGQQVTLSCSPISGHRSVSWYQQTPGQGLQFLFEYFSETQRNKGNFPGRFSGRQFSNSRSEMNVSTLELGDSALYLCASSLPEETQYFGPGTRLLVL.

The chain has TRBV6-5 and TRBJ2-3, with 8 bases lining up with TRBD2. Germline V gene data show CDR1 as MNHEY and CDR2 as SVGAGI. This CDR3 has 16 amino acids. V dropped 4 bases and J dropped 4; count of bases not matched to a gene: 10. CDR3 bases: TGTGCCAGCAGTTGGACGGGGGGGGGAAGCGCAGATACGCAGTATTTT. Translating it yields CASSWTGGGSADTQYF.